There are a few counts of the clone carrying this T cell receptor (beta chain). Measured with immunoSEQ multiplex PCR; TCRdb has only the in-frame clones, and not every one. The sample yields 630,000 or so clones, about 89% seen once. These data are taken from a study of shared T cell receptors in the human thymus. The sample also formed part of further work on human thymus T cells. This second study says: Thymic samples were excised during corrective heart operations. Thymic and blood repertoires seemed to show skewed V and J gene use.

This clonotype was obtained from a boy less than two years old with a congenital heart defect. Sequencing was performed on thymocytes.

The CDR3 DNA reads as TGTGCCAGTAGTCCCAGGGGTAGGGGGCCTTCGTGTAGGGGTACTGAAGCTTTCTTT. It encodes CASSPRGRGPSCRGTEAFF. The rearrangement joins TRBV19 to TRBJ1-1; 7 bases fit TRBD1. The germline V gene has CDR1 LNHDA and CDR2 SQIVND (reference sequence). CDR3 size: 19 residues. V lost 5 bases and J lost 5; bases outside the gene matches: 23.